This T cell receptor (beta chain) was obtained from a study of blood T cell repertoires in COVID-19. Study summary: The cDNA or gDNA used as material had been derived from T cells, B-cell-depleted T cells, or PBMCs.

Trimming pared 2 bases from V and 1 base from J, leaving 11 bases between. The CDR3 is 15 amino acids. The germline V gene encodes CDR1 SGHTA and CDR2 FQGTGA. Seattle patients were enrolled during active infection and followed longitudinally. Under the authors' procedure: From reference gene primer amplification, estimates of nucleated cell counts were derived. Sequencing was performed with immunoSEQ multiplex PCR; in TCRdb, only in-frame clones are kept and a portion is missing. That table furnishes V, J and clone size, whereas the DNA furnished D and trimming. Of 290,000 or so clones listed, about nine tenths are singletons.

The chain carries TRBV7-3 and TRBJ1-1; D is unresolved. The receptor was derived from a woman younger than 45 with COVID-19, enrolled during active disease. Sample: peripheral blood. The CDR3: CASSLEASSNTEAFF. CDR3 DNA sequence: TGTGCCAGCAGCTTAGAGGCCAGTTCGAACACTGAAGCTTTCTTT.